The 25 T cell receptor beta chains given below trace back to one sample, sequenced in a study of T cells in Graves' hyperthyroidism and ophthalmopathy. Amplification targeted TCR beta CDR3 regions from RNA transcripts. HTBI primers were used for first-round RT-PCR of the TCR CDR3. TCRdb processed the multiplex PCR reads anew with MiXCR; each CDR3 protein has one entry. In the table there are nearly 750,000 distinct CDR3 sequences, approximately 40% of which are singletons. What was sequenced was blood. Receptors originate from a woman in her forties with Graves' hyperthyroidism.

In its sample, this clonotype was seen many times. This chain connects TRBV15 to TRBJ2-2; TRBD1 matches 8 bases. Germline V gives CDR1 LNHNV, CDR2 YYDKDF (reference sequence). CDR3 size: 16 residues. V trimming: 3 bases; J trimming: 1 base; junction bases outside the gene matches: 4. In DNA, the CDR3 is TGTGCCACCAGCAGTAGGACAGGGATGAACACCGGGGAGCTGTTTTTT. Residues: CATSSRTGMNTGELFF.

This clonotype was observed a handful of times. The chain uses TRBV12-3 or TRBV12-4 and TRBJ1-3, with D possibly TRBD1 on 5 matching bases. The V end lost 4 bases, the J end lost 8 bases, and 12 bases lay between the germline ends. This CDR3 is built from 13 residues. The CDR3 sequence is CASSSGITDTIYF. CDR3 DNA sequence: TGTGCCAGCAGTTCAGGGATCACAGACACCATATATTTT.

This clonotype was counted only a few times. The chain has TRBV13 and TRBJ2-5, with TRBD2 identical over 7 bases. In germline, CDR1 is PRHDT, CDR2 FYEKMQ (reference sequence). The ends lost 1 base at V and 4 bases at J; junction bases unmatched: 12. The CDR3 runs 17 residues. The CDR3 protein is CASSLAPGRGKRETQYF. The CDR3 bases are TGTGCCAGCAGCTTAGCCCCGGGGAGGGGTAAAAGAGAGACCCAGTACTTC. The full variable domain, in which reference TRBV13 and TRBJ2-5 provide the parts outside the CDR3, is AAGVIQSPRHLIKEKRETATLKCYPIPRHDTVYWYQQGPGQDPQFLISFYEKMQSDKGSIPDRFSAQQFSDYHSELNMSSLELGDSALYFCASSLAPGRGKRETQYFGPGTRLLVL.

This clonotype occurred many times. V and J are TRBV19 and TRBJ1-2; D uncertain. The V and J ends lost 4 bases and 5 bases respectively, with 8 bases between them. Per the germline V gene, CDR1 is LNHDA and CDR2 is SQIVND (reference sequence). This CDR3 region has 12 residues. This chain's CDR3 is CASSRTEYGYTF. In nucleotides, the CDR3 is TGTGCCAGTAGTAGGACCGAGTATGGCTACACCTTC. The complete variable domain, with remaining parts taken from reference TRBV19 and TRBJ1-2, reads DGGITQSPKYLFRKEGQNVTLSCEQNLNHDAMYWYRQDPGQGLRLIYYSQIVNDFQKGDIAEGYSVSREKKESFPLTVTSAQKNPTAFYLCASSRTEYGYTFGSGTRLTVV.

There are a few counts of this clonotype. The J gene is TRBJ1-4, the V gene TRBV12-3 or TRBV12-4, with a weak D call TRBD1 (5 bases). The CDR3 covers 13 residues. V lost 5 bases and J 4 bases, leaving 8 bases between the germline ends. Written as DNA, the CDR3 is TGTGCCAGCAGTACGACAGTTAATGAAAAACTGTTTTTT. It specifies CASSTTVNEKLFF.

This chain connects TRBV7-9 to TRBJ1-3; D not certain. Germline V gene lookup returns CDR1 SEHNR and CDR2 FQNEAQ (reference sequence). The length of the CDR3 is 19 residues. Trimming removed 5 bases from V and 0 bases from J, with 23 bases in between. The CDR3 nucleotides read TGTGCCAGCAGCCTCCAAGGCCGAGTGAGGATGACCTCTGGAAACACCATATATTTT. Its protein product is CASSLQGRVRMTSGNTIYF.

This clonotype was counted ten times or more. The chain is built from TRBV29-1 and TRBJ2-5, with D tentatively TRBD1 or TRBD2 (6 bases each). Germline V gene sequence: CDR1 SQVTM, CDR2 ANQGSEA. Trimming stripped 4 bases from V and 12 bases from J, with 18 bases between. The CDR3 consists of 12 residues. In DNA form, the CDR3 reads TGCAGCGTTGCGGTAGGGGGAGGACGAAAGTACTTC. Its protein product is CSVAVGGGRKYF.

The chain employs TRBV28 and TRBJ2-5; 11 bases match TRBD1. There are 15 residues in the CDR3. J lost 4 bases, V lost 4 bases, and 5 bases had no gene match. Germline CDR1 MDHEN, CDR2 SYDVKM. The CDR3 DNA is TGTGCCAGCAGTTCGGGGACAGGGGGAGTAGAGACCCAGTACTTC. The encoded protein is CASSSGTGGVETQYF. The entire variable domain, with the rest obtained from reference TRBV28 and TRBJ2-5, is as follows: DVKVTQSSRYLVKRTGEKVFLECVQDMDHENMFWYRQDPGLGLRLIYFSYDVKMKEKGDIPEGYSVSREKKERFSLILESASTNQTSMYLCASSSGTGGVETQYFGPGTRLLVL.

This clonotype was counted ten times or more. The rearrangement uses TRBV2 and TRBJ1-1; D remains unclear. Trimming removed 9 bases at V and 5 bases at J, with 19 bases between. Germline lookup yields CDR1 SNHLY and CDR2 FYNNEI. CDR3 length equals 14 residues. The CDR3 loop is CASRNEAGLTEAFF. In DNA form, the CDR3 reads TGTGCCAGTAGGAACGAGGCGGGTTTGACTGAAGCTTTCTTT.

The rearrangement uses TRBV28 and TRBJ2-7; D might be TRBD1 (6 bases). The CDR3 runs to 12 residues. Deletions cut 3 bases from V and 5 bases from J, with 8 bases between. Germline CDR1 reads MDHEN; CDR2 reads SYDVKM. CDR3 loop: CASSLGTNEQYF. Here the CDR3 DNA reads TGTGCCAGCAGTTTGGGGACAAACGAGCAGTACTTC.

The DNA for the CDR3 is TGTGCCAGCAGCTACCAGTGGACAGGGACCTATGGCTACACCTTC. Translating it yields CASSYQWTGTYGYTF. V and J are TRBV6-5 and TRBJ1-2; 8 bases are a match to TRBD1. This CDR3 is built from 15 residues. Germline V CDR1 and CDR2: MNHEY, SVGAGI. The V segment lost 6 bases and the J segment 4 bases; nucleotides outside the gene matches: 10.

As to this clonotype: A much bigger clone sits one base away, suggesting this may be a read error. This chain connects TRBV2 to TRBJ2-5; D is possibly TRBD1 or TRBD2 (5 bases each). The CDR3 sequence is 12 residues long. The germline V gene has CDR1 SNHLY and CDR2 FYNNEI. CDR3 amino acids: CARKGSQEAQYF. For the CDR3, the DNA is TGTGCCAGGAAGGGGAGCCAAGAGGCCCAGTACTTC.

The chain uses TRBV10-3 and TRBJ2-3; tentative D call: TRBD2 (6 bases). Germline V gives CDR1 ENHRY, CDR2 SYGVKD. There are 15 residues in the CDR3. V dropped 4 bases and J dropped 2 bases, with 13 bases sitting between them. In DNA, the CDR3 is TGTGCCATCAGTGGGGGACTGGACTACACAGATACGCAGTATTTT. Its protein is CAISGGLDYTDTQYF.

This clonotype was seen only a few times. The rearrangement joins TRBV14 to TRBJ1-4, with no clear D. Trimming removed 0 bases from V and 10 bases from J, with 18 bases in between. Germline CDR1 reads SGHDN; CDR2 reads FVKESK. CDR3 size: 16 residues. Here the CDR3 DNA reads TGTGCCAGCAGCCAAGAAAATATGGGTAGGCTTGGAAAACTGTTTTTT. Translation gives CASSQENMGRLGKLFF.

This clonotype was recorded a few times. This chain links TRBV27 with TRBJ2-5; TRBD2 might be the D (8 bases). Between the trimmed V and J ends, which lost 6 bases and 5 bases, there was a span of 16 bases. Germline V lookup: CDR1 MNHEY, CDR2 SMNVEV (reference sequence). The CDR3 spans 14 residues. The CDR3 protein is CASRGGGGRETQYF. DNA for the CDR3: TGTGCCAGCAGAGGGGGCGGGGGGCGGGAGACCCAGTACTTC.

This clonotype has a handful of counts. V usage is TRBV6-5 and J usage is TRBJ2-2, with unresolved D. The germline CDR1 and CDR2 sequences are MNHEY and SVGAGI. The CDR3 contains 16 residues. V lost 0 bases and J 2 bases, leaving 10 bases between the germline ends. The DNA for the CDR3 is TGTGCCAGCAGTTACTCGAGGCCAGGAAACACCGGGGAGCTGTTTTTT. This encodes CASSYSRPGNTGELFF.

Concerning this clonotype: It may be a read error: a sequence one base away is much more abundant. The V and J genes are TRBV7-6 and TRBJ1-2, with TRBD1 matching over 8 bases. CDR3 length: 16 amino acids. CDR1 SGHVS and CDR2 FNYEAQ come from the germline V gene. This CDR3 is CVSSLGGQAGGYGYTF. In DNA form, the CDR3 reads TGTGTCAGCAGCTTAGGGGGACAGGCCGGGGGCTATGGCTACACCTTC.

A note on this clonotype: One base away lies a much larger clone, so this may be a sequencing read error. Without the conserved terminal phenylalanine or tryptophan, this CDR3 likely stems from a read error. The chain carries TRBV29-1 and TRBJ1-1, with D possibly matching TRBD1 (6 bases). Germline loops: CDR1 SQVTM, CDR2 ANQGSEA. This CDR3 is built from 15 residues. As DNA, the CDR3 is TGCAGCGTCGAAGGGGTGACAGGTTCGAACACTGAAGCTTTCCTT. It specifies CSVEGVTGSNTEAFL.

This clonotype was observed a handful of times. This chain joins TRBV7-9 and TRBJ2-7; 7 bases match TRBD2. This CDR3 comprises 11 residues. From germline, CDR1 is SEHNR and CDR2 FQNEAQ (reference sequence). V shed 3 bases, J shed 13 bases, and the junction held 6 bases outside the gene matches. The CDR3 loop is CASSFGEGKYF. The CDR3 DNA is TGTGCCAGCAGCTTTGGGGAGGGGAAATACTTC.

The chain combines TRBV7-9 with TRBJ1-1; 7 bases map to TRBD1. CDR3 length: 13 residues. J was trimmed by 7 bases and V by 4 bases; bases with no gene match: 6. CDR1 and CDR2 from the germline V gene are SEHNR and FQNEAQ (reference sequence). The CDR3 spells CASSYGTAFEAFF. The CDR3 region has the DNA TGTGCCAGCAGCTACGGGACAGCTTTTGAAGCTTTCTTT.

This clonotype showed up just a few times. The CDR3 reads CASSRPPGDEQYF. CDR3 nucleotide sequence: TGCGCCAGCAGCAGACCCCCCGGGGACGAGCAGTACTTC. The chain links TRBV4-1 to TRBJ2-7; D is possibly TRBD2 (5 bases). CDR3 length: 13 amino acids. In germline, CDR1 is MGHRA, CDR2 YSYEKL. The V end lost 5 bases, the J end lost 5 bases, and 13 bases lay between the germline ends.

This clonotype appeared many times. V is TRBV5-5 and J is TRBJ2-7, with D tentatively TRBD1 (5 bases). CDR1 and CDR2 from the germline V gene are SGHKS and YYEKEE (reference sequence). The CDR3 runs to 14 residues. Deletions cut 4 bases from V and 7 bases from J, with 18 bases between. CDR3 bases: TGTGCCAGCAGCCCACCCTCTGCAGCAGGGGAGCAGTACTTC. Protein: CASSPPSAAGEQYF.

This clonotype was seen a handful of times. The chain recombines TRBV13 with TRBJ2-7, with D perhaps matching TRBD1 (6 bases). V shed 5 bases and J shed 3 bases, with 11 bases lying between them. This CDR3 is 13 amino acids long. Per the germline V gene, CDR1 is PRHDT and CDR2 is FYEKMQ (reference sequence). The CDR3 nucleotides read TGTGCCAGCAGCCTTTGGACAGACTACGAGCAGTACTTC. This codes for CASSLWTDYEQYF.

This chain joins TRBV6-6 and TRBJ1-2, with TRBD1 matching over 7 bases. CDR3 length: 15 residues. Unmatched junction bases numbered 9, after V lost 2 bases and J lost 6 bases. Germline V gives CDR1 MNHNY, CDR2 SVGAGI (reference sequence). CDR3 sequence: CASSYVGRGVDGYTF. The DNA of the CDR3 is TGTGCCAGCAGTTACGTGGGCAGGGGGGTTGATGGCTACACCTTC.

J is TRBJ1-5 and V is TRBV2, with TRBD1 as a possible D gene (5 bases). V was cut by 9 bases and J by 1 base, with 19 bases left in between. The CDR3 is 16 amino acids. CDR1 and CDR2 from the germline V gene are SNHLY and FYNNEI. CDR3 sequence (DNA): TGTGCCAGTGACGGGGGAGGGACGGGGAGCAATCAGCCCCAGCATTTT. Translated, it gives CASDGGGTGSNQPQHF.